Sequencing of this T cell receptor (beta chain) was carried out in a study of cytomegalovirus exposure and HLA in healthy donors. The PCR was carried out with 60 Vbeta primers and 13 Jbeta primers. Some clones are missing from TCRdb's copy, which holds only in-frame ones; the method was immunoSEQ multiplex PCR. Of 150,000 to 160,000 clones listed, 60% to 80% are singletons. This clone was detected only once. CDR1 is MNHNS and CDR2 is SASEGT in the germline V gene. CDR3 length: 17 amino acids. The V and J ends lost 1 base and 3 bases, in that order; junction bases with no gene match: 7. Input material: PBMCs. This receptor was identified in a man aged 30 to 39 in good health and CMV-seropositive. The chain carries TRBV6-1 and TRBJ2-7, with 12 bases identical to TRBD2. The CDR3 nucleotides are TGTGCCAGCAGTGAAGTCGCTAGCGGGAGGGCCTACTACGAGCAGTACTTC. It specifies CASSEVASGRAYYEQYF.